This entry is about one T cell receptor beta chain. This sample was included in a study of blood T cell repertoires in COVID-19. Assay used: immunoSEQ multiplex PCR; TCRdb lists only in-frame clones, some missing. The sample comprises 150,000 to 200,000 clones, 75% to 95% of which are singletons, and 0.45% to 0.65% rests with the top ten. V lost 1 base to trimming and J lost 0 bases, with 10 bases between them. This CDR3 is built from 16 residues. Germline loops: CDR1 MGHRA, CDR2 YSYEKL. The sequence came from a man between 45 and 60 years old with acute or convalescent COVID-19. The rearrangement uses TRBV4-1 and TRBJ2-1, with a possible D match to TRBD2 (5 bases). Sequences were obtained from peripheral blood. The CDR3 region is CASSQGGIGSYNEQFF. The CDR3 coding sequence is TGCGCCAGCAGCCAAGGAGGGATTGGCTCCTACAATGAGCAGTTCTTC.